Shown below are 2 T cell receptor beta chains from a single sample sequenced in a study of T cells in Graves' hyperthyroidism and ophthalmopathy. Template material for amplifying TCR beta CDR3 regions consisted of RNA transcripts. First-round RT-PCR targeting the TCR CDR3 was performed with the HTBI primer set. TCRdb reprocessed the multiplex PCR reads via MiXCR and lists one record per CDR3 protein. The sample shows about 260,000 distinct CDR3 sequences, over 20% of them seen only once. Material for sequencing was blood. The receptors originated from a man aged 25-45 years with Graves' ophthalmopathy.

In its sample, this clonotype was seen a few times. This sequence joins TRBV5-5 and TRBJ1-4; no firm D call. CDR1 SGHKS and CDR2 YYEKEE come from the germline V gene (reference sequence). This CDR3 spans 16 amino acids. With 3 bases removed from V and 2 bases from J, the gap between germline ends came to 14 bases. The CDR3 sequence: CASSWTAGGTNEKLFF. The CDR3, as DNA: TGTGCCAGCAGCTGGACGGCCGGTGGCACTAATGAAAAACTGTTTTTT.

This clonotype has just a few counts. The J gene is TRBJ2-7, the V gene TRBV4-2, with 9 bases identical to TRBD2. With 0 bases clipped from V and 3 bases from J, the junction kept 3 bases outside the gene matches. Germline loops: CDR1 LGHNA, CDR2 YNFKEQ. The CDR3 contains 15 residues. The CDR3: CASSQERAGGYEQYF. CDR3 coding DNA: TGTGCCAGCAGCCAAGAACGAGCGGGGGGCTACGAGCAGTACTTC.